The 18 T cell receptor beta chains in this list originate from one sample, sequenced in a study of CD8+CD57+ T cells in acquired aplastic anemia. Before being chosen for sequencing, patients had shown CD8+CD57+ cell expansion by flow cytometry. TCR beta VDJ combinations and CDR3 sequences were profiled from genomic DNA. Using its own MiXCR run on the reads, TCRdb lists one record per CDR3 protein. The data hold approximately 250,000 distinct CDR3 sequences, with approximately 82% observed a single time. The sample taken for sequencing was sorted CD4+, CD8+, or CD8+CD57+ T cells (not recorded which) from PBMCs. The receptors were sampled from a human donor with aplastic anemia.

J is TRBJ2-7 and V is TRBV11-2; D may be TRBD1 or TRBD2 (5 bases each). The V gene's germline CDR1 is SGHAT and CDR2 FQNNGV. V lost 3 bases and J lost 2, with 11 bases in between. CDR3 length equals 14 residues. The CDR3 nucleotides are TGTGCCAGCAGCTTTGGGGGTAGCCCCTACGAGCAGTACGTC. This translates into CASSFGGSPYEQYV.

DNA for the CDR3: TGCGCCAGCAGCGGGGGGGGGATTAGCACAGATACGCAGTATTTT. As protein: CASSGGGISTDTQYF. The chain employs TRBV5-1 and TRBJ2-3, with 7 bases fitting TRBD2. In germline, CDR1 is SGHRS, CDR2 YFSETQ. This CDR3 comprises 15 residues. After removal of 4 bases from V and 0 bases from J, the junction contained 5 bases not matched to a gene.

This clonotype was found a few times. This chain connects TRBV11-2 to TRBJ2-4; 7 positions agree with TRBD1. The CDR3 has 12 residues. V shed 4 bases and J 11 bases; nucleotides not matched to a gene: 5. Germline assignment: CDR1 SGHAT and CDR2 FQNNGV. In DNA form, the CDR3 reads TGTGCCAGCAGCTCAATCGACAGGGTTCAGTACTTC. This gives the protein CASSSIDRVQYF.

The genes are TRBV9 and TRBJ2-7; D is unclear. CDR1 is SGDLS, CDR2 YYNGEE, per germline. Trimming left V 9 bases short and J 11 bases short, with 24 bases between. This CDR3 is built from 13 residues. This CDR3 reads CATNEVIGYEEYV. Here the CDR3 DNA reads TGTGCCACCAACGAGGTGATCGGCTACGAAGAGTACGTC.

The rearrangement links TRBV2 to TRBJ1-1; D not certain. Trimming left V 1 base short and J 5 bases short, with 8 bases between. Germline V gene sequence: CDR1 SNHLY, CDR2 FYNNEI. The CDR3 runs to 13 residues. CDR3 coding DNA: TGTGCCAGCAGTGAAGAGGCGGGAACTGAAGCTTTCTTT. Translating it yields CASSEEAGTEAFF.

The J gene is TRBJ2-1, the V gene TRBV5-6; possible D gene TRBD2, 7 bases. Germline V gene data show CDR1 as SGHDT and CDR2 as YYEEEE. The germline V and J ends were trimmed by 0 bases and 5 bases, with 15 bases remaining between them. The CDR3 extends over 16 amino acids. The CDR3 here is CASSLGEGVRDNEQFF. In nucleotides, the CDR3 is TGTGCCAGCAGCTTGGGGGAGGGGGTGAGGGACAATGAGCAGTTCTTC. The full variable domain, completed using reference TRBV5-6 and TRBJ2-1, is DAGVTQSPTHLIKTRGQQVTLRCSPKSGHDTVSWYQQALGQGPQFIFQYYEEEERQRGNFPDRFSGHQFPNYSSELNVNALLLGDSALYLCASSLGEGVRDNEQFFGPGTRLTVL.

Of note for this clonotype: Germline is not matched at one junction end, which may reflect a read error. The J gene is TRBJ1-6, the V gene TRBV19; D not resolved. CDR1 is LNHDA, CDR2 SQIVND, per germline (reference sequence). The CDR3 extends over 16 amino acids. The CDR3 DNA is TGTGCCAGTAGTATAGGTAGCGGAGCCTACAATGAGCAGTTCTTCTTT. Translating gives CASSIGSGAYNEQFFF.

J is TRBJ1-6 and V is TRBV7-8; no clear D gene. The DNA end is more similar to TRBJ2-3, so the J call may be wrong. CDR1 is SGHVS and CDR2 is FQNEAQ in the germline V gene. The CDR3 has 14 residues. CDR3 residues: CASSLASCTATQYF. In nucleotides, the CDR3 is TGTGCCAGCAGCTTGGCGTCCTGTACCGCTACGCAGTATTTT.

The chain links TRBV7-2 to TRBJ1-2; no clear D. Germline CDR1 SGHTA, CDR2 FQGNSA. CDR3 size: 15 residues. Trimming left V 3 bases short and J 13 bases short, with 24 bases between. The CDR3 loop reads CASSFNADATALSTF. Written as DNA, the CDR3 is TGTGCCAGCAGCTTTAATGCGGACGCCACAGCCCTTTCCACCTTC.

The chain is built from TRBV20-1 and TRBJ2-1, with 7 positions matching TRBD2. The CDR3 spans 15 residues. The V gene's germline CDR1 is DFQATT and CDR2 SNEGSKA (reference sequence). V shed 1 base and J 4 bases; nucleotides not matched to a gene: 7. The CDR3 region is CSARGLAEKYNEQFF. CDR3 coding DNA: TGCAGTGCTAGAGGGCTAGCGGAAAAGTACAATGAGCAGTTCTTC.

This clonotype was counted a few times. One junction end does not reproduce the germline sequence, and a read error may be involved. V and J are TRBV7-9 and TRBJ2-3, with 9 bases aligning to TRBD2. The CDR3 consists of 14 residues. CDR1 is SEHNR and CDR2 is FQNEAQ in the germline V gene (reference sequence). The CDR3 sequence is CASSLGGGGADEQF. CDR3 in DNA: TGTGCCAGCAGCTTAGGTGGCGGGGGGGCAGATGAGCAGTTT.

As to this clonotype: At one end the junction does not follow the germline gene, possibly because of a read error. This chain links TRBV7-9 with TRBJ1-2, with a weak D call TRBD1 (6 bases). The CDR3 extends over 12 amino acids. Germline CDR1 and CDR2: SEHNR and FQNEAQ (reference sequence). The CDR3 coding sequence is TGTGCCAGCGGGGACGGGGGCACTGACTCCAACTTC. Its protein is CASGDGGTDSNF.

A note on this clonotype: A read error is likely, as this CDR3 ends without the conserved phenylalanine or tryptophan. No DNA is shown, since the ends of the CDR3 on it are uncertain; the CDR3 is the one TCRdb lists. V is TRBV7-9 and J is TRBJ2-3; the tabulated D call, TRBD2, remains unverified against the DNA. Germline V CDR1 and CDR2: SEHNR, FQNEAQ (reference sequence). The CDR3 is 13 amino acids in total, end residues counted. The CDR3 reads CAREGGRAATHYV.

The genes are TRBV7-8 and TRBJ2-5, with 7 bases that match TRBD2. Per the germline V gene, CDR1 is SGHVS and CDR2 is FQNEAQ. Trimming at V came to 2 bases and at J to 11 bases, leaving 14 bases not matched to a gene. The CDR3 consists of 15 residues. CDR3 sequence: CASSLPGGPDAQQYF. The CDR3 region has the DNA TGTGCCAGCAGCTTACCGGGAGGTCCCGATGCGCAGCAGTACTTC.

This rearrangement joins TRBV5-4 to TRBJ1-1; 7 bases agree with TRBD1. Germline V gives CDR1 SGHNT, CDR2 YYREEE (reference sequence). With V trimmed by 4 bases and J by 2 bases, 14 bases remained unmatched. The CDR3 has 17 residues. The CDR3 nucleotides read TGTGCCAGCAGCGGGGCTGGCCGACAGGGAGGAAACACTGAAGCTTTCTTT. Protein: CASSGAGRQGGNTEAFF.

CDR3: CASGEGGPDTQTLYF. For the CDR3, the DNA is TGTGCCAGCGGGGAAGGGGGCCCAGATACGCAGACGTTGTATTTT. V is TRBV2 and J is TRBJ2-3, with 7 positions matching TRBD1. Germline CDR1 SNHLY, CDR2 FYNNEI. Trimming took 8 bases from V and 14 from J; bases not matched to a gene: 22. The CDR3 is 15 residues long.

In nucleotides, the CDR3 is TGTGCCAGCAGCTTAGGAGGCGGGGGGTTCTACGAGCAGTACTTC. It translates to CASSLGGGGFYEQYF. This chain joins TRBV7-8 and TRBJ2-7, with TRBD2 matching 8 bases. V gave up 1 base and J gave up 3 bases; unmatched junction bases: 5. From germline, CDR1 is SGHVS and CDR2 FQNEAQ. The CDR3 contains 15 residues.

The rearrangement links TRBV13 to TRBJ2-3; D might be TRBD2 (6 bases). With 0 bases removed from V and 8 bases from J, the gap between germline ends came to 12 bases. The CDR3 is 14 residues long. Germline CDR1 is PRHDT and CDR2 is FYEKMQ (reference sequence). As DNA, the CDR3 is TGTGCCAGCAGCTTAGGGGGAGGTCCCTTTACGCAGTATTTT. This gives the protein CASSLGGGPFTQYF.